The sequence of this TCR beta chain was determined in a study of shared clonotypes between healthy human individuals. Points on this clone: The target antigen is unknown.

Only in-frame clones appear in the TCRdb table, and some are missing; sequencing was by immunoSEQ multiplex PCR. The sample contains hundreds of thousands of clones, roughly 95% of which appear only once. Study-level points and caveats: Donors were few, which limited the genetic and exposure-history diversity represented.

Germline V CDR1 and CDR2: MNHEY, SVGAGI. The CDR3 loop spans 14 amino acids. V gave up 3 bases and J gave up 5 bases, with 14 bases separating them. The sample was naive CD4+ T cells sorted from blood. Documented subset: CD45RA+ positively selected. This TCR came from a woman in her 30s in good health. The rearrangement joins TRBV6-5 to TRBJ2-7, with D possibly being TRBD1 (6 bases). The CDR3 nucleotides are TGTGCCAGCAGTTATCGGCGCCACAGGGACGAGCAGTACTTC. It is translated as CASSYRRHRDEQYF.